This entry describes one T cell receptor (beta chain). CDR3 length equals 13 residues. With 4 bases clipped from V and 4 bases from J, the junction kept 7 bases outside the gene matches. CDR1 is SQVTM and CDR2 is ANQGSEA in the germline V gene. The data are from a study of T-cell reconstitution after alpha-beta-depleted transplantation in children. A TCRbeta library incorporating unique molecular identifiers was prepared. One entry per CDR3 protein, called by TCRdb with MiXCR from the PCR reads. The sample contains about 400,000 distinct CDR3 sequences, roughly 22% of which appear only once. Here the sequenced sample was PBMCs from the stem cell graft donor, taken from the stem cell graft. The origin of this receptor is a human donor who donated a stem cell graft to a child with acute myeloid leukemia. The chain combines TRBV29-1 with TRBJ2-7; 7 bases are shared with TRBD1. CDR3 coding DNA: TGCAGCGTTGGAGGGGGACAGTATTACGAGCAGTACTTC. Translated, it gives CSVGGGQYYEQYF.